This TCR beta chain stems from a study of identical twins. This clonotype has a handful of counts. TCRdb reprocessed the 5' RACE reads with MiXCR, giving one entry per CDR3 protein. Found here are 280,000 or so distinct CDR3 sequences, under 9% of them singletons; the top ten hold approximately 2.1%. V dropped 4 bases and J dropped 6 bases, with 16 bases sitting between them. The CDR3 is made up of 14 amino acids. The germline gives CDR1 MNHEY, CDR2 SMNVEV (reference sequence). Donors were all healthy Caucasians. These data were also reused for a study on yellow fever vaccine responses in identical twins.

The sample comprised memory (CD45RO+) T cells sorted from blood. The TCR originated in a woman aged 18-35 years in good health. The chain combines TRBV27 with TRBJ2-7; D gene ambiguous. DNA for the CDR3: TGTGCCAGCAGTTCCGATATTAGGGTGGGCGAGCAGTACTTC. Translation: CASSSDIRVGEQYF.